The entry below gives a single T cell receptor (beta chain) sequence along with its context. Trimming removed 3 bases at V and 3 bases at J, with 11 bases between. Germline CDR1 SGHAT, CDR2 FQNNGV. The CDR3 covers 14 residues. This entry is derived from a study of blood T cell repertoires in COVID-19. Sequencing was performed with immunoSEQ multiplex PCR; in TCRdb, only in-frame clones are kept and a portion is missing. Of tens of thousands of clones in the sample, around nine tenths were seen once. Sequencing was carried out using peripheral blood. This receptor was identified in a man aged 65 to 85 with active or convalescent COVID-19. This chain connects TRBV11-2 to TRBJ1-1, with a tentative D call TRBD1 (5 bases). CDR3 in amino acids: CASSFRVWDTEAFF. The CDR3 nucleotides read TGTGCCAGCAGCTTCAGGGTATGGGACACTGAAGCTTTCTTT.